Below, 15 T cell receptor beta chains from the same sample are listed, as sequenced in a study of blood T cell repertoires in COVID-19. TCRdb's copy holds only in-frame clones and misses some; the assay was immunoSEQ multiplex PCR. This table has 180,000 or so clones, just over 85% appearing once. The material sequenced was peripheral blood. These receptors originate from a man in his sixties with acute or convalescent COVID-19.

The chain recombines TRBV28 with TRBJ1-1; TRBD1 is a possible D gene (5 bases). In germline, CDR1 is MDHEN, CDR2 SYDVKM. The CDR3 contains 16 residues. V dropped 4 bases and J dropped 0 bases, with 15 bases sitting between them. The CDR3 is CASSSPRPGMNTEAFF. CDR3 in DNA: TGTGCCAGCAGTTCCCCTAGGCCAGGGATGAACACTGAAGCTTTCTTT. The whole variable domain, filled in from reference TRBV28 and TRBJ1-1, reads DVKVTQSSRYLVKRTGEKVFLECVQDMDHENMFWYRQDPGLGLRLIYFSYDVKMKEKGDIPEGYSVSREKKERFSLILESASTNQTSMYLCASSSPRPGMNTEAFFGQGTRLTVV.

This sequence joins TRBV5-8 and TRBJ1-1; 7 bases are a match to TRBD1. Per the germline V gene, CDR1 is SGHTS and CDR2 is YDEGEE. The CDR3 extends over 15 amino acids. V trimming: 3 bases; J trimming: 0 bases; junction bases outside the gene matches: 5. The CDR3 DNA follows: TGTGCCAGCAGCTGGGAACAGGGGATGAACACTGAAGCTTTCTTT. It specifies CASSWEQGMNTEAFF.

V gene TRBV27 combines with J gene TRBJ1-2; TRBD1 matches 8 bases. This CDR3 comprises 16 residues. V dropped 8 bases and J dropped 3; count of bases not matched to a gene: 14. Per germline, CDR1 MNHEY and CDR2 SMNVEV (reference sequence). CDR3 amino acids: CASAQGASGFHYGYTF. The DNA of the CDR3 is TGTGCCAGCGCTCAGGGGGCGTCTGGTTTCCACTATGGCTACACCTTC.

The chain links TRBV18 to TRBJ1-1, with a tentative D call TRBD1 (5 bases). The CDR3 is made up of 15 amino acids. Germline V gene lookup returns CDR1 KGHSH and CDR2 LQKENI. V lost 6 bases and J 4 bases, leaving 18 bases between the germline ends. CDR3 residues: CASSERGVGGTEAFF. The CDR3 nucleotides read TGTGCCAGCTCGGAAAGAGGGGTGGGGGGCACTGAAGCTTTCTTT.

This clone was recorded a few times. V is TRBV6-1 and J is TRBJ2-5; TRBD2 might be the D (6 bases). From germline, CDR1 is MNHNS and CDR2 SASEGT. The CDR3 spans 14 residues. V was cut by 3 bases and J by 5 bases, with 13 bases left in between. Written as DNA, the CDR3 is TGTGCCAGCAGTGACGGACTATCTGGGGAGACCCAGTACTTC. Translating gives CASSDGLSGETQYF.

The rearrangement uses TRBV7-3 and TRBJ2-3; TRBD2 aligns across 14 bases. This CDR3 region has 17 residues. In germline, CDR1 is SGHTA, CDR2 FQGTGA. V lost 5 bases to trimming and J lost 4 bases; unmatched junction nucleotides: 8. CDR3 amino acids: CASSTQPGLAGADTQYF. DNA of the CDR3: TGTGCCAGCAGCACCCAGCCGGGACTAGCGGGAGCAGATACGCAGTATTTT.

A few counts support this clone. The V and J genes are TRBV29-1 and TRBJ2-1, with 9 bases lining up with TRBD2. Germline V gene sequence: CDR1 SQVTM, CDR2 ANQGSEA. The V segment lost 5 bases and the J segment 6 bases; nucleotides outside the gene matches: 5. This CDR3 contains 13 residues. CDR3 nucleotides: TGCAGCGTTCTAGCGGGACGGGGCAATGAGCAGTTCTTC. The encoded protein is CSVLAGRGNEQFF.

CDR3 protein: CASRDTGTMNTEAFF. The CDR3 nucleotides are TGTGCCAGCAGGGATACAGGGACCATGAACACTGAAGCTTTCTTT. This chain uses TRBV28 with TRBJ1-1; D may be TRBD1 (6 bases). The germline gives CDR1 MDHEN, CDR2 SYDVKM. Trimming removed 6 bases at V and 0 bases at J, with 14 bases between. The CDR3 contains 15 residues.

The chain joins TRBV20-1 to TRBJ1-2; no firm D call. CDR1 is DFQATT, CDR2 SNEGSKA, per germline (reference sequence). The CDR3 runs 10 residues. The CDR3 DNA follows: TGCACCCCAGAGGCGGGTGGCTACACCTTC. Its protein is CTPEAGGYTF.

The chain is built from TRBV28 and TRBJ1-4; D gene ambiguous. The CDR3 consists of 14 residues. Germline V CDR1 and CDR2: MDHEN, SYDVKM. Trimming left V 4 bases short and J 8 bases short, with 14 bases between. The CDR3 protein is CASSSPRGEEKLFF. The CDR3, as DNA: TGTGCCAGCAGTTCCCCGCGGGGAGAGGAAAAACTGTTTTTT.

This clone was counted once. This chain uses TRBV5-4 with TRBJ2-7, with 9 bases aligning to TRBD2. Trimming at V came to 2 bases and at J to 7 bases, leaving 7 bases not matched to a gene. The CDR3 runs 14 residues. The germline gives CDR1 SGHNT, CDR2 YYREEE (reference sequence). CDR3 sequence reads: CASSFAGGPGEQYF. The CDR3 coding sequence is TGTGCCAGCAGCTTTGCGGGAGGGCCGGGGGAGCAGTACTTC. The full variable domain, completed using reference TRBV5-4 and TRBJ2-7, is ETGVTQSPTHLIKTRGQQVTLRCSSQSGHNTVSWYQQALGQGPQFIFQYYREEENGRGNFPPRFSGLQFPNYSSELNVNALELDDSALYLCASSFAGGPGEQYFGPGTRLTVT.

This chain joins TRBV28 and TRBJ2-7; the match to TRBD1 covers 7 bases. Germline V lookup: CDR1 MDHEN, CDR2 SYDVKM. V lost 3 bases and J lost 3; bases outside the gene matches: 8. The CDR3 is 15 amino acids. CDR3 residues: CASSFGDSHFYEQYF. As DNA, the CDR3 is TGTGCCAGCAGTTTTGGGGACAGCCACTTCTACGAGCAGTACTTC.

The chain combines TRBV14 with TRBJ2-1; 8 bases fit TRBD2. V was pared by 2 bases and J by 8 bases, with 8 bases of the junction left unmatched. The germline V gene encodes CDR1 SGHDN and CDR2 FVKESK. The length of the CDR3 is 15 residues. The CDR3 DNA reads TGTGCCAGCAGCCAAACGGGGGGGGTCTGGGATGAGCAGTTCTTC. Its translation is CASSQTGGVWDEQFF.

This chain uses TRBV18 with TRBJ2-5; a weak D match, TRBD1 (6 bases). Looked up from germline, CDR1 is KGHSH and CDR2 is LQKENI. V lost 3 bases to trimming and J lost 4 bases, with 12 bases between them. There are 14 residues in the CDR3. The CDR3 spells CASSPRGVPETQYF. For the CDR3, the DNA is TGTGCCAGCTCACCCAGGGGAGTCCCAGAGACCCAGTACTTC.

The V gene is TRBV3-1 (or the pseudogene TRBV3-2), the J gene TRBJ2-4; 7 nucleotides agree with TRBD2. With 7 bases clipped from V and 0 bases from J, the junction kept 15 bases outside the gene matches. This CDR3 has 18 amino acids. CDR1 and CDR2 (germline): LGHDT, YNNKEL (reference sequence). The CDR3 protein is CASIPVMQGGVAKNIQYF. The CDR3 DNA is TGTGCCAGCATCCCCGTTATGCAGGGAGGGGTAGCCAAAAACATTCAGTACTTC.